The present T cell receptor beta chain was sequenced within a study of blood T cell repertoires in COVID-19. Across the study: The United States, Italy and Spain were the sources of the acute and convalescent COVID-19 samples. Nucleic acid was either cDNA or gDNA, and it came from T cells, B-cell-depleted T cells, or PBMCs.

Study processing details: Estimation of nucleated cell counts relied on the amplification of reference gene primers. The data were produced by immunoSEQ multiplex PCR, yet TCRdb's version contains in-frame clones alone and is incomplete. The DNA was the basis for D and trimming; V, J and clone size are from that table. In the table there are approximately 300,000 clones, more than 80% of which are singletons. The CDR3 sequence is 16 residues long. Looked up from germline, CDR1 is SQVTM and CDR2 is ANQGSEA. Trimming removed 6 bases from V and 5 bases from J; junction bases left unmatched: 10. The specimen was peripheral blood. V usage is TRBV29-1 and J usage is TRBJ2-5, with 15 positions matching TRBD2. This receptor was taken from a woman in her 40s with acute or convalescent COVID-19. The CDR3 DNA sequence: TGCAGCGTCCGAGGGACTAGCGGGGGGATCGTGGAGACCCAGTACTTC. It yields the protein CSVRGTSGGIVETQYF.